This T cell receptor (beta chain) originates from a study of cytomegalovirus exposure and HLA in healthy donors. Study results and caveats: Later findings reportedly placed an Asian-associated ancestry cluster below the approximately 630-donor mean for N-insertions. A link between a missense DCLRE1C variant and TCR beta V- and J-gene trimming emerged from a later analysis. In a later analysis, compared with equally common non-associated chains, HLA-associated beta chains were more expanded. The authors enumerated over 150 TCR beta chains as linked to cytomegalovirus.

From germline, CDR1 is SGHNT and CDR2 YYREEE (reference sequence). The CDR3 has 15 residues. The V gene lost 2 bases and the J gene lost 8 bases, with 18 bases spanning the gap. The PCR used 60 Vbeta and 13 Jbeta primers. Generated by immunoSEQ multiplex PCR, the TCRdb table keeps only in-frame clones and is missing some. The top ten clones hold around 2.3% of a sample with some 98,000 clones, more than 60% of them seen once. At least ten counts were recorded for this clone. Antigen specificity is unknown. The sequence was obtained from a man between 50 and 59 years old in good health and CMV-seronegative. Sequencing was done on a sample of PBMCs. The J gene is TRBJ2-3, the V gene TRBV5-4; weak D call: TRBD1 (6 bases). The chain's CDR3 is CASSLTQGPIGTQYF. The CDR3 DNA reads as TGTGCCAGCAGCTTAACGCAGGGGCCAATAGGTACGCAGTATTTT.